These 29 T cell receptor beta chains share one sample of origin, sequenced in a study of blood T cell repertoires in COVID-19 (dated by TCRdb to 2018 to 2020). Library prep was done by the immunoSEQ multiplex PCR assay. TCRdb's version of the immuneACCESS table is confined to in-frame rearrangements and falls short of the full clone set. An unresolved V gene accounts for under half of the shortfall where checked; the remainder is of unknown origin. Across this sample there are about 83,000 clones, with approximately 90% seen only once. The ten largest account for around 3% of the sample. Sequences were obtained from peripheral blood. The receptors stem from a woman between 50 and 59 years old with active or convalescent COVID-19.

The chain carries TRBV18 and TRBJ1-2; 12 bases are shared with TRBD1. V was clipped by 6 bases and J by 2 bases; unmatched bases: 10. CDR3 size: 17 residues. Germline V gene data show CDR1 as KGHSH and CDR2 as LQKENI. The CDR3 nucleotides read TGTGCCAGCTCCTCCTCCGGGACAGGGGGCGCGAACTATGGCTACACCTTC. Residues: CASSSSGTGGANYGYTF.

This clone was seen only once. J is TRBJ1-1 and V is TRBV19, with 7 bases matching TRBD1. Germline lookup yields CDR1 LNHDA and CDR2 SQIVND (reference sequence). The CDR3 extends over 14 amino acids. J lost 5 bases, V lost 5 bases, and 8 bases had no gene match. CDR3 DNA: TGTGCCAGTAGTGCCTACAGGGGTGGGACTGAAGCTTTCTTT. This codes for CASSAYRGGTEAFF.

This chain connects TRBV6-5 to TRBJ2-7, with TRBD1 as a possible D gene (5 bases). This CDR3 has 13 residues. With 8 bases removed from V and 6 bases from J, the gap between germline ends came to 17 bases. Germline CDR1 and CDR2: MNHEY and SVGAGI. CDR3 DNA sequence: TGTGCCAGCCCCCCCGCAGGGCGTTTCGAGCAGTACTTC. It is translated as CASPPAGRFEQYF.

This sequence joins TRBV5-1 and TRBJ2-6; possibly TRBD2 for D (5 bases). Germline CDR1 is SGHRS and CDR2 is YFSETQ. The CDR3 is 19 amino acids. The V and J ends lost 4 bases and 0 bases respectively, with 20 bases between them. CDR3 residues: CASSLGLGRTGSGANVLTF. DNA of the CDR3: TGCGCCAGCAGCCTCGGCCTTGGGCGGACTGGCTCTGGGGCCAACGTCCTGACTTTC.

The V call is TRBV14, the J call TRBJ2-1; the D gene is possibly TRBD1 (6 bases). The CDR3 is 15 residues long. The V end was cut by 5 bases, the J end by 2 bases, with 13 bases between. In germline, CDR1 is SGHDN, CDR2 FVKESK. CDR3 nucleotides: TGTGCCAGCAGCGGAGACAGGTCGGCCTACAATGAGCAGTTCTTC. Translation gives CASSGDRSAYNEQFF.

This clone occurred once. V and J are TRBV7-2 and TRBJ1-5, with 7 bases fitting TRBD1. Per the germline V gene, CDR1 is SGHTA and CDR2 is FQGNSA. CDR3 size: 15 residues. Trimming at V came to 5 bases and at J to 2 bases, leaving 6 bases not matched to a gene. The CDR3 coding sequence is TGTGCCAGCAGCATCTCAGGGGGAGGCAATCAGCCCCAGCATTTT. It translates to CASSISGGGNQPQHF.

This sequence joins TRBV5-1 and TRBJ1-2; TRBD1 is a possible D gene (6 bases). Germline CDR1 SGHRS, CDR2 YFSETQ. The length of the CDR3 is 15 residues. The V gene lost 4 bases and the J gene lost 2 bases, with 15 bases spanning the gap. The CDR3 nucleotides are TGCGCCAGCAGCCCGGGACACTCTGAAAACTATGGCTACACCTTC. Its protein is CASSPGHSENYGYTF.

The chain couples TRBV15 to TRBJ1-4, with 9 bases that match TRBD1. V dropped 0 bases and J dropped 8; count of bases not matched to a gene: 7. The CDR3 totals 16 residues. CDR1 is LNHNV and CDR2 is YYDKDF in the germline V gene (reference sequence). CDR3 bases: TGTGCCACCAGCAGAGATCGGGGACAGGGAGGAGAAAAACTGTTTTTT. Protein product: CATSRDRGQGGEKLFF.

The CDR3 sequence: CASSALQETNTEAFF. Written as DNA, the CDR3 is TGCGCCAGCAGCGCGCTACAGGAGACGAACACTGAAGCTTTCTTT. This chain uses TRBV4-3 with TRBJ1-1, with D possibly TRBD1 on 5 matching bases. Looked up from germline, CDR1 is LGHNA and CDR2 is YSLEER. This CDR3 has 15 residues. The germline V and J ends were trimmed by 5 bases and 1 base, with 14 bases remaining between them.

There are a few counts of this clone. The chain has TRBV19 and TRBJ2-1; 11 positions match TRBD1. Trimming took 8 bases from V and 2 from J; bases not matched to a gene: 5. CDR1 is LNHDA and CDR2 is SQIVND in the germline V gene (reference sequence). The CDR3 consists of 15 residues. The CDR3 loop is CASGDRGGPYNEQFF. The CDR3 DNA is TGTGCCAGTGGGGACAGGGGGGGACCCTACAATGAGCAGTTCTTC.

This chain connects TRBV13 to TRBJ2-7; no clear D. This CDR3 region has 14 residues. Germline values: CDR1 PRHDT, CDR2 FYEKMQ (reference sequence). The V and J ends lost 0 bases and 3 bases respectively, with 9 bases between them. The CDR3 protein is CASSLGFNGYEQYF. The CDR3 DNA sequence: TGTGCCAGCAGCTTAGGGTTCAACGGCTACGAGCAGTACTTC.

V usage is TRBV6-5 and J usage is TRBJ2-2, with TRBD1 as a possible D gene (5 bases). V lost 2 bases and J 3 bases, leaving 7 bases between the germline ends. The CDR3 runs 14 residues. Germline V CDR1 and CDR2: MNHEY, SVGAGI. Written as DNA, the CDR3 is TGTGCCAGCAGTTACAGGGGCTACACCGGGGAGCTGTTTTTT. Translating gives CASSYRGYTGELFF.

V usage is TRBV6-5 and J usage is TRBJ1-5; D perhaps matches TRBD1 (5 bases). The CDR3 has 15 amino acids. Germline CDR1 and CDR2: MNHEY and SVGAGI. V lost 5 bases, J lost 2 bases, and 13 bases lay in between. The CDR3 region is CASSTTVVGNQPQHF. CDR3 bases: TGTGCCAGCAGTACGACAGTGGTGGGCAATCAGCCCCAGCATTTT.

The chain is built from TRBV5-1 and TRBJ1-1; D remains ambiguous. Germline assignment: CDR1 SGHRS and CDR2 YFSETQ. Trimming stripped 3 bases from V and 0 bases from J, with 12 bases between. This CDR3 is built from 15 residues. This chain's CDR3 is CASSWEESMNTEAFF. The CDR3 nucleotides read TGCGCCAGCAGCTGGGAGGAGAGTATGAACACTGAAGCTTTCTTT.

The chain has TRBV5-6 and TRBJ1-2; 8 nucleotides agree with TRBD1. The CDR3 covers 14 residues. CDR1 is SGHDT and CDR2 is YYEEEE in the germline V gene. J lost 4 bases, V lost 0 bases, and 2 bases had no gene match. The CDR3 is CASSLGQGAYGYTF. The CDR3 DNA is TGTGCCAGCAGCTTGGGGCAGGGGGCCTATGGCTACACCTTC.

The gene calls are TRBV23-1 and TRBJ2-5, with D perhaps matching TRBD1 (5 bases). TRBV23-1 is an open reading frame, and its role is uncertain. V was pared by 2 bases and J by 2 bases, with 18 bases between. This CDR3 contains 17 residues. CDR3 sequence (DNA): TGCGCCAGCAGTCAACAAATCTCCTGGACACCTCAAGAGACCCAGTACTTC. It codes for CASSQQISWTPQETQYF.

This clone has a single count. The chain couples TRBV7-9 to TRBJ2-2; D unclear. CDR1 SEHNR and CDR2 FQNEAQ come from the germline V gene (reference sequence). This CDR3 has 13 residues. The V gene lost 5 bases and the J gene lost 6 bases, with 10 bases spanning the gap. The DNA for the CDR3 is TGTGCCAGCAGCCCAACCGGGTCCGGGGAGCTGTTTTTT. It encodes CASSPTGSGELFF. Combining the CDR3 with reference TRBV7-9 and TRBJ2-2 gives the whole variable domain DTGVSQNPRHKITKRGQNVTFRCDPISEHNRLYWYRQTLGQGPEFLTYFQNEAQLEKSRLLSDRFSAERPKGSFSTLEIQRTEQGDSAMYLCASSPTGSGELFFGEGSRLTVL.

This sequence joins TRBV5-6 and TRBJ2-7; possible D gene TRBD1, 5 bases. CDR3 length: 15 amino acids. V lost 1 base to trimming and J lost 6 bases, with 17 bases between them. Germline V CDR1 and CDR2: SGHDT, YYEEEE. This chain's CDR3 is CASSLWSEERGEQYF. CDR3 bases: TGTGCCAGCAGCTTGTGGAGCGAGGAAAGGGGCGAGCAGTACTTC. Full variable domain (missing parts from reference TRBV5-6 and TRBJ2-7): DAGVTQSPTHLIKTRGQQVTLRCSPKSGHDTVSWYQQALGQGPQFIFQYYEEEERQRGNFPDRFSGHQFPNYSSELNVNALLLGDSALYLCASSLWSEERGEQYFGPGTRLTVT.

The V and J genes are TRBV14 and TRBJ1-1, with TRBD1 matching 7 bases. The J segment lost 4 bases and the V segment lost 2 bases, leaving 4 bases of the junction unmatched. The CDR3 loop spans 14 amino acids. Germline CDR1 is SGHDN and CDR2 is FVKESK. CDR3 residues: CASSQLTGITEAFF. In DNA form, the CDR3 reads TGTGCCAGCAGCCAATTGACAGGGATCACTGAAGCTTTCTTT.

The rearrangement links TRBV12-3 or TRBV12-4 to TRBJ1-1, with D uncertain. V lost 7 bases to trimming and J lost 5 bases, with 8 bases between them. The CDR3 runs 11 residues. In DNA form, the CDR3 reads TGTGCCAGCATCGGGGTTACTGAAGCTTTCTTT. It yields the protein CASIGVTEAFF.

The chain links TRBV6-7 to TRBJ1-5, with 9 bases that match TRBD1. TRBV6-7 is treated as an ORF (open reading frame) with a function not yet certain. This CDR3 has 15 amino acids. The ends lost 8 bases at V and 6 bases at J; junction bases unmatched: 11. This CDR3 is CASRGDRVWSQPQHF. CDR3 DNA: TGTGCCAGCCGGGGGGACAGGGTATGGAGTCAGCCCCAGCATTTT.

This chain links TRBV3-1 (or the pseudogene TRBV3-2) with TRBJ1-1, with D perhaps matching TRBD1 (6 bases). The CDR3 has 17 amino acids. The V gene lost 0 bases and the J gene lost 2 bases, with 16 bases spanning the gap. CDR1 is LGHDT and CDR2 is YNNKEL in the germline V gene (reference sequence). DNA of the CDR3: TGTGCCAGCAGCCAAGACCGTTGGGACATTATAAACACTGAAGCTTTCTTT. Translating gives CASSQDRWDIINTEAFF.

The chain employs TRBV6-2 or TRBV6-3 and TRBJ2-6; D is unclear. This CDR3 has 18 residues. In germline, CDR1 is MNHEY, CDR2 SVGEGT. Trimming pared 2 bases from V and 2 bases from J, leaving 16 bases between. The CDR3 spells CASSYGVRVLAGANVLTF. The CDR3, as DNA: TGTGCCAGCAGTTACGGTGTACGAGTTTTGGCTGGGGCCAACGTCCTGACTTTC.

This clone appeared once. The V call is TRBV5-1, the J call TRBJ2-1, with D maybe TRBD1 (6 bases). The V gene's germline CDR1 is SGHRS and CDR2 YFSETQ. This CDR3 is built from 15 residues. V lost 4 bases and J lost 1, with 12 bases in between. The CDR3: CASSTMTGSYNEQFF. The CDR3 nucleotides are TGCGCCAGCAGCACGATGACAGGATCCTACAATGAGCAGTTCTTC.

This chain uses TRBV5-4 with TRBJ1-2, with 9 bases lining up with TRBD1. There are 15 residues in the CDR3. Germline values: CDR1 SGHNT, CDR2 YYREEE (reference sequence). Losses at the gene ends were 2 bases for V and 4 bases for J; bases not matched to a gene: 6. In nucleotides, the CDR3 is TGTGCCAGCAGCTTTCGGGACAGGGATGTCTATGGCTACACCTTC. It is translated as CASSFRDRDVYGYTF.

The V and J genes are TRBV14 and TRBJ1-1, with 7 positions matching TRBD1. V dropped 8 bases and J dropped 3; count of bases not matched to a gene: 6. Germline V gene sequence: CDR1 SGHDN, CDR2 FVKESK. The length of the CDR3 is 13 residues. CDR3 nucleotide sequence: TGTGCCAGCCTTAGGGGGCTTCACACTGAAGCTTTCTTT. Encoded protein: CASLRGLHTEAFF. The whole variable domain, remainder taken from reference TRBV14 and TRBJ1-1, is EAGVTQFPSHSVIEKGQTVTLRCDPISGHDNLYWYRRVMGKEIKFLLHFVKESKQDESGMPNNRFLAERTGGTYSTLKVQPAELEDSGVYFCASLRGLHTEAFFGQGTRLTVV.

This chain joins TRBV7-9 and TRBJ1-5; unclear D gene. V was cut by 1 base and J by 6 bases, with 7 bases left in between. The germline CDR1 and CDR2 sequences are SEHNR and FQNEAQ (reference sequence). CDR3 length: 13 residues. In DNA form, the CDR3 reads TGTGCCAGCAGCTTAGAAGGGAGTCAGCCCCAGCATTTT. It is translated as CASSLEGSQPQHF.

The chain employs TRBV6-2 or TRBV6-3 and TRBJ1-2; the D gene is possibly TRBD1 (5 bases). Trimming removed 6 bases at V and 4 bases at J, with 21 bases between. The germline V gene has CDR1 MNHEY and CDR2 SVGEGT. The CDR3 sequence is 16 residues long. CDR3 region: CASSPNSAGMVYGYTF. The DNA for the CDR3 is TGTGCCAGCAGCCCAAACTCGGCAGGGATGGTCTATGGCTACACCTTC.

The V and J genes are TRBV19 and TRBJ1-1; D uncertain. The CDR3 totals 12 residues. V dropped 9 bases and J dropped 5 bases, with 13 bases sitting between them. From germline, CDR1 is LNHDA and CDR2 SQIVND (reference sequence). This chain's CDR3 is CASLSGWTEAFF. The CDR3 region has the DNA TGTGCCAGCCTGTCGGGGTGGACTGAAGCTTTCTTT.